This TCR beta chain comes out of a study of regulatory T cells in long-lasting Graves disease. Investigators prepared the TCR beta libraries by applying iRepertoire HTBI primers and Arm-PCR of CDR3 regions. TCRdb re-called the multiplex PCR reads with MiXCR, one entry per CDR3 protein. The sample lists 400,000 to 500,000 distinct CDR3 sequences; just under 15% were seen once. This clonotype showed up many times. V was shortened by 2 bases and J by 5 bases, with 22 bases between the two germline ends. The CDR3 spans 18 residues. From germline, CDR1 is LGHDT and CDR2 YNNKEL (reference sequence). This sample's time point: newly diagnosed GD, antithyroid drugs for less than 3 months. Construction of the TCR library relied on RNA isolated from PBMCs. The same sample was also studied in work on T cells in Graves' hyperthyroidism and ophthalmopathy. That study adds: Thyroid ultrasound and orbital computed tomography, with clinical symptoms and serum thyroxine and TRAb, informed diagnoses.

The TCR originated in a young woman with Graves disease. Sequencing was performed on peripheral blood mononuclear cells (PBMCs), taken at new diagnosis, from a patient treated with antithyroid drugs. This rearrangement joins TRBV3-1 to TRBJ2-1; D possibly corresponds to TRBD1 (5 bases). Here the CDR3 DNA reads TGTGCCAGCAGCCAACGAAAGGGCCTGGGGCGCGTCCACAATGAGCAGTTCTTC. Its translation is CASSQRKGLGRVHNEQFF.